This entry features one T cell receptor beta chain sequence. This sample stems from a study of blood T cell repertoires in COVID-19. Using immunoSEQ multiplex PCR, the repertoire was profiled, and TCRdb retains in-frame clones only, with some absent. The sample has roughly 280,000 clones, about nine tenths seen once; the top ten hold about 2%. This receptor was identified in a woman in her forties or fifties who had recovered from COVID-19. Sequenced material: peripheral blood.

The CDR3 spells CASSQVRTEKTEAFF. CDR3 DNA: TGTGCCAGCAGCCAAGTTCGGACAGAAAAAACTGAAGCTTTCTTT. The chain recombines TRBV3-1 (or the pseudogene TRBV3-2) with TRBJ1-1, with D maybe TRBD1 (6 bases). CDR3 length: 15 amino acids. The germline CDR1 and CDR2 sequences are LGHDT and YNNKEL (reference sequence). Trimming took 1 base from V and 5 from J, leaving 14 bases between them.